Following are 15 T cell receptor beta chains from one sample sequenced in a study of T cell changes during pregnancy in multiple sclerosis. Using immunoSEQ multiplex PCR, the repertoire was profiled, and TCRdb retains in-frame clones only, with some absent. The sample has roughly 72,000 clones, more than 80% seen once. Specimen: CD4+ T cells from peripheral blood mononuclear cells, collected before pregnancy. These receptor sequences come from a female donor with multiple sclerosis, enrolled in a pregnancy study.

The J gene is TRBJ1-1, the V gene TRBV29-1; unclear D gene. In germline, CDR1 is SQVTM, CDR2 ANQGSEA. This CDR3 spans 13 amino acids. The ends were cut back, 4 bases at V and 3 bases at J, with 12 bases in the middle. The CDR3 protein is CSVGGAADTEAFF. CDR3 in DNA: TGCAGCGTTGGAGGTGCGGCAGACACTGAAGCTTTCTTT. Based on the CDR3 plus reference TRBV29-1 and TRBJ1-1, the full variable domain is SAVISQKPSRDICQRGTSLTIQCQVDSQVTMMFWYRQQPGQSLTLIATANQGSEATYESGFVIDKFPISRPNLTFSTLTVSNMSPEDSSIYLCSVGGAADTEAFFGQGTRLTVV.

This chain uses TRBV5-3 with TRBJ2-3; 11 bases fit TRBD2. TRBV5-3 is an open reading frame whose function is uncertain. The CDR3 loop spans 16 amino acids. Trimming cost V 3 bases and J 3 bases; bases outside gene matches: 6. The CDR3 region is CARSSHTSGGTDTQYF. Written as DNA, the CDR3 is TGTGCCAGAAGCTCCCATACTAGCGGGGGAACAGATACGCAGTATTTT.

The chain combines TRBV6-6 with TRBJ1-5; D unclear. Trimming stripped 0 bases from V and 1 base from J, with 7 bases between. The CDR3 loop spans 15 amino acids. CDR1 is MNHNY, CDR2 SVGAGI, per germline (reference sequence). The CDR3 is CASSYSGDSNQPQHF. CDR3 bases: TGTGCCAGCAGTTACTCGGGAGACAGCAATCAGCCCCAGCATTTT.

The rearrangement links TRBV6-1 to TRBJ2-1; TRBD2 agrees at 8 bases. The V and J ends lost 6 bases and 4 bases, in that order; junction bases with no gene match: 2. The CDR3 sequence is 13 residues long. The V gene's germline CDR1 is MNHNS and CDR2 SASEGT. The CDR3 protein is CASRASGYNEQFF. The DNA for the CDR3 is TGTGCCAGCAGGGCTAGCGGGTACAATGAGCAGTTCTTC.

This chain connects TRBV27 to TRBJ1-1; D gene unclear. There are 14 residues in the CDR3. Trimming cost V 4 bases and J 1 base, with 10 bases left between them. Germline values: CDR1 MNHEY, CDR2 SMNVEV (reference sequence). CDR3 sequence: CASSWRAGNTEAFF. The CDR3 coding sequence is TGTGCCAGCAGTTGGAGGGCAGGGAACACTGAAGCTTTCTTT.

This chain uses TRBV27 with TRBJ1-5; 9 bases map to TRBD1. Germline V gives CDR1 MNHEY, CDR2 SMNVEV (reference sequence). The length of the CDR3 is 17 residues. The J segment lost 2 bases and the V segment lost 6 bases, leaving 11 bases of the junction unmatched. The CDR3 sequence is CASSATGGGIGNQPQHF. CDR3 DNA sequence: TGTGCCAGCAGCGCTACAGGGGGCGGGATTGGCAATCAGCCCCAGCATTTT.

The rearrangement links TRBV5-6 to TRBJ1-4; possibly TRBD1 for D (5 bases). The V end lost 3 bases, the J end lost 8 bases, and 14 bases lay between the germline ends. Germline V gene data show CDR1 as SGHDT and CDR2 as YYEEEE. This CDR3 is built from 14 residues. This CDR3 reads CASSWDLGGEKLFF. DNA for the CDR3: TGTGCCAGCAGCTGGGACCTGGGAGGGGAAAAACTGTTTTTT.

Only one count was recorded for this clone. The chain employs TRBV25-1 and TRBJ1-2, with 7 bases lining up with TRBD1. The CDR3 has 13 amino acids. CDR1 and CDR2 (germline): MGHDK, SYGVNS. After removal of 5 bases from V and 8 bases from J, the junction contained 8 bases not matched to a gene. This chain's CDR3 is CASSRDRVGGYTF. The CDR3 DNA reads TGTGCCAGCAGTCGTGACAGGGTGGGGGGCTACACCTTC.

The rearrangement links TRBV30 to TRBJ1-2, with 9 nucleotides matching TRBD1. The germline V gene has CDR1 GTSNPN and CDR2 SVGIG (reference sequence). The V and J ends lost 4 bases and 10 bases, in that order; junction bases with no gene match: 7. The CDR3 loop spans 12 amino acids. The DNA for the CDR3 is TGTGCCTGGATCAGGGACAGGGAGGACTACACCTTC. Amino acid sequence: CAWIRDREDYTF.

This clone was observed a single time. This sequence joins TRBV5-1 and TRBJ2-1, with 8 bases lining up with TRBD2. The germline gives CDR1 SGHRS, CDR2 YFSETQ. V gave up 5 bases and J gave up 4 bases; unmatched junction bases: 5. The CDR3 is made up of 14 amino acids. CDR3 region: CASSPGGLYNEQFF. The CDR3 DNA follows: TGCGCCAGCAGTCCGGGGGGGTTATACAATGAGCAGTTCTTC.

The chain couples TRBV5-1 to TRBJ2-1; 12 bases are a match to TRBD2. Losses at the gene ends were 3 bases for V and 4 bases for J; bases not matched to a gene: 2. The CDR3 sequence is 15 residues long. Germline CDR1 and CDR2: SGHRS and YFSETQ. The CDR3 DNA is TGCGCCAGCAGCTCCGGGACTAGCGGGTACAATGAGCAGTTCTTC. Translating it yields CASSSGTSGYNEQFF.

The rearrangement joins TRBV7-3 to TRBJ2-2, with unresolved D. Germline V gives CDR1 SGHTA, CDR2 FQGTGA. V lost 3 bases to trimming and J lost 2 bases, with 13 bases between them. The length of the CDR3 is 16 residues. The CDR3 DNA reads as TGTGCCAGCAGCTTTTTTCCGGCGGCCAACACCGGGGAGCTGTTTTTT. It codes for CASSFFPAANTGELFF.

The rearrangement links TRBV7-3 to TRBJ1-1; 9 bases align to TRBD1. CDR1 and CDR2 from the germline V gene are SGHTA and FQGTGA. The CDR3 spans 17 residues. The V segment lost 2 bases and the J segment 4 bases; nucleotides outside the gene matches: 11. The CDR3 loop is CASSLGPQGALSTEAFF. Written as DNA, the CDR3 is TGTGCCAGCAGCTTAGGCCCACAGGGGGCTTTGAGCACTGAAGCTTTCTTT.

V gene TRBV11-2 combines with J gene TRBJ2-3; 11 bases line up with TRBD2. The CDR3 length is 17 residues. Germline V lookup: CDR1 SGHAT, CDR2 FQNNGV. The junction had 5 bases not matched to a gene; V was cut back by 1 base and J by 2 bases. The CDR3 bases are TGTGCCAGCAGCTTAGGGGCTAGCGGGGGGCACACAGATACGCAGTATTTT. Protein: CASSLGASGGHTDTQYF.

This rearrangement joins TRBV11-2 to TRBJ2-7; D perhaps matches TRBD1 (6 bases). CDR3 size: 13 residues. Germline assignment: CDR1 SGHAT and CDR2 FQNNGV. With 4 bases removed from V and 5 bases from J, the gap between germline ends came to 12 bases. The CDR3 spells CASSSTGIDEQYF. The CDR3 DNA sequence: TGTGCCAGCAGCTCAACAGGGATCGACGAGCAGTACTTC.